This T cell receptor (beta chain) was sequenced during a study of OX40 agonist ivuxolimab in advanced cancers. In the study overall: The patients received ivuxolimab by intravenous route every 2 weeks at 0.01 to 10 mg/kg. Three patients showed partial responses: one hepatocellular carcinoma and two cutaneous melanoma cases. Study conclusions and caveats: The mean number of expanded clones was higher in CD8+ T cells than in CD4+.

In the case of this clone: Its antigen is not known.

Produced via immunoSEQ multiplex PCR; TCRdb's table is partial and in-frame only. The profile shows around 72,000 clones, around nine tenths of them singletons. The sequencing used CD4+ or CD8+ T cells sorted from blood, collected in a trial of the OX40 agonist ivuxolimab. This receptor was taken from an adult with an advanced solid tumor such as melanoma, head and neck, liver or kidney cancer.

CDR3 DNA: TGTGCCAGCGAGGTTGAAGAGACCCAGTACTTC. Encoded protein: CASEVEETQYF. J is TRBJ2-5 and V is TRBV2, with unresolved D. This CDR3 spans 11 amino acids. CDR1 is SNHLY and CDR2 is FYNNEI in the germline V gene. The V end was cut by 8 bases, the J end by 3 bases, with 7 bases between. The variable domain in full, with the rest retrieved from reference TRBV2 and TRBJ2-5, is EPEVTQTPSHQVTQMGQEVILRCVPISNHLYFYWYRQILGQKVEFLVSFYNNEISEKSEIFDDQFSVERPDGSNFTLKIRSTKLEDSAMYFCASEVEETQYFGPGTRLLVL.